A selection of T cell receptor beta chains follows, all from one sample in a study of technical replicates of blood from a handful of donors. The method was immunoSEQ multiplex PCR; TCRdb's version includes in-frame clones alone and lacks a portion of them. The sample has under 95,000 clones; roughly 94% are singletons. Sequencing was done on a sample of T cells isolated from PBMCs. The origin of the receptors is a human donor in good health. Both conserved end residues are part of each CDR3. The D gene is left open where the match is weak. Rows may omit the clone size; those that give it use once, few, many or a size class.

cdr3_aa	cdr3_nt	clone_size	d_call	v_call	j_call
CAWNIQGSGTEAFF	TGTGCCTGGAATATTCAGGGGAGCGGCACTGAAGCTTTCTTT	.	.	TRBV30	TRBJ1-1
CASSPEEYIQYF	TGTGCCAGCAGCCCCGAGGAGTACATTCAGTACTTC	.	.	TRBV5-5	TRBJ2-4
CASSFRSGPDTQYF	TGCGCCAGCAGCTTTCGTTCAGGGCCAGATACGCAGTATTTT	.	.	TRBV5-1	TRBJ2-3
CASRTGETQYF	TGTGCCAGCAGGACAGGGGAGACCCAGTACTTC	.	TRBD1	TRBV6-5	TRBJ2-5
CASSDFTSGHNEQFF	TGTGCCAGCAGTGATTTCACTAGCGGGCACAATGAGCAGTTCTTC	.	TRBD2	TRBV25-1	TRBJ2-1
CASSQEQGSRGYTF	TGTGCCAGCAGCCAAGAACAGGGATCGCGAGGCTACACCTTC	.	.	TRBV4-2	TRBJ1-2
CASSPGRGRNEQYF	TGTGCCAGCTCACCCGGGAGGGGGCGAAACGAGCAGTACTTC	.	.	TRBV18	TRBJ2-7
CASSVLAGLTDTQYF	TGCGCCAGCAGTGTCCTAGCAGGACTGACAGATACGCAGTATTTT	.	.	TRBV10-1	TRBJ2-3
CASSLAQGLHYEQYF	TGCGCCAGCAGCTTGGCACAGGGTTTACACTACGAGCAGTACTTC	.	.	TRBV5-1	TRBJ2-7
CASSIGTGVETQYF	TGTGCCAGCAGCATCGGGACAGGGGTGGAGACCCAGTACTTC	.	TRBD1	TRBV5-5	TRBJ2-5
CASSLSYSNEQFF	TGTGCCAGCAGTTTAAGTTATAGCAATGAGCAGTTCTTC	.	.	TRBV28	TRBJ2-1
CASSLRDSVNTEAFF	TGTGCCAGCAGTTTACGAGACAGTGTGAACACTGAAGCTTTCTTT	.	.	TRBV28	TRBJ1-1
CATRGGHIGGYTF	TGTGCCACACGGGGAGGTCACATCGGCGGCTACACCTTC	.	.	TRBV19	TRBJ1-2
CASSQEGTSGGTGELFF	TGCGCCAGCAGCCAAGAAGGAACTAGCGGGGGCACCGGGGAGCTGTTTTTT	.	TRBD2	TRBV4-1	TRBJ2-2
CASRRTAINYGYTF	TGCGCCAGCAGACGGACAGCGATTAACTATGGCTACACCTTC	.	.	TRBV23-1	TRBJ1-2
CASSLAGGLAANQETQYF	TGCGCCAGCAGCTTGGCGGGGGGTCTAGCGGCTAACCAAGAGACCCAGTACTTC	.	TRBD2	TRBV5-1	TRBJ2-5
CASSAGLAGGRYNEQFF	TGTGCCAGCAGTGCGGGACTAGCGGGGGGGAGGTACAATGAGCAGTTCTTC	.	TRBD2	TRBV25-1	TRBJ2-1
CASSLGAGYGFSYEQYF	TGTGCCAGCAGCTTAGGCGCAGGGTACGGGTTCTCCTACGAGCAGTACTTC	.	.	TRBV7-6	TRBJ2-7
CASSTNTASSYNEQFF	TGTGCCAGCAGCACCAACACCGCCTCCTCCTACAATGAGCAGTTCTTC	once	.	TRBV7-6	TRBJ2-1
CASSLTGGHSPLHF	TGTGCCAGCAGCTTGACAGGGGGGCATTCACCCCTCCACTTT	.	TRBD1	TRBV5-4	TRBJ1-6